Listed here are 28 T cell receptor beta chains from one sample, sequenced in a study of blood T cell repertoires in COVID-19. Sequenced by immunoSEQ multiplex PCR; TCRdb stores in-frame clones only, minus some. The table lists approximately 81,000 clones, roughly 82% of them singletons. Sequences were obtained from peripheral blood. The receptors shown here come from a human donor in a cohort sampled during active COVID-19.

This chain uses TRBV5-6 with TRBJ2-7, with 7 positions matching TRBD1. The CDR3 extends over 15 amino acids. J was trimmed by 4 bases and V by 4 bases; bases with no gene match: 11. Germline V lookup: CDR1 SGHDT, CDR2 YYEEEE. The CDR3 loop is CASSESTGIAYEQYF. As DNA, the CDR3 is TGTGCCAGCAGCGAGTCGACAGGGATTGCGTACGAGCAGTACTTC.

The V call is TRBV4-2, the J call TRBJ2-3; 9 bases match TRBD2. Germline V gene data show CDR1 as LGHNA and CDR2 as YNFKEQ. The CDR3 runs 18 residues. V was clipped by 0 bases and J by 0 bases; unmatched bases: 7. CDR3 sequence (DNA): TGTGCCAGCAGCCAAGATGGCGCTAGCGGGGCTAGCACAGATACGCAGTATTTT. This translates into CASSQDGASGASTDTQYF.

In this sample, this clone turned up once. The rearrangement links TRBV9 to TRBJ2-3, with a weak D call TRBD1 (6 bases). The V end lost 1 base, the J end lost 6 bases, and 12 bases lay between the germline ends. CDR1 and CDR2 (germline): SGDLS, YYNGEE. The CDR3 consists of 14 residues. The CDR3 coding sequence is TGTGCCAGCAGCGTACGGCGGCAGGGGGATACGCAGTATTTT. Its translation is CASSVRRQGDTQYF.

This chain connects TRBV5-1 to TRBJ2-7; D is perhaps TRBD2 (7 bases). Germline values: CDR1 SGHRS, CDR2 YFSETQ. Deletions cut 4 bases from V and 4 bases from J, with 18 bases between. The CDR3 covers 15 residues. The CDR3 coding sequence is TGCGCCAGCAGCCACGGAAGCGCGGGGGCGTACGAGCAGTACTTC. Protein product: CASSHGSAGAYEQYF.

The V gene is TRBV9, the J gene TRBJ2-5, with D possibly TRBD2 on 7 matching bases. This CDR3 has 18 amino acids. The V gene's germline CDR1 is SGDLS and CDR2 YYNGEE. The V end lost 2 bases, the J end lost 1 base, and 21 bases lay between the germline ends. The CDR3 protein is CASSVSLGGGGFQETQYF. For the CDR3, the DNA is TGTGCCAGCAGCGTGTCCCTTGGGGGCGGGGGTTTCCAAGAGACCCAGTACTTC.

V usage is TRBV19 and J usage is TRBJ1-3, with D unresolved. CDR3 length: 16 amino acids. The germline CDR1 and CDR2 sequences are LNHDA and SQIVND (reference sequence). Trimming stripped 1 base from V and 0 bases from J, with 10 bases between. The CDR3 coding sequence is TGTGCCAGTAGTATAGTTGGACTCAGCTCTGGAAACACCATATATTTT. Protein sequence: CASSIVGLSSGNTIYF. Variable domain in full (rest from reference TRBV19 and TRBJ1-3): DGGITQSPKYLFRKEGQNVTLSCEQNLNHDAMYWYRQDPGQGLRLIYYSQIVNDFQKGDIAEGYSVSREKKESFPLTVTSAQKNPTAFYLCASSIVGLSSGNTIYFGEGSWLTVV.

This clone was seen a few times. J is TRBJ2-3 and V is TRBV9; a possible D gene is TRBD1 (6 bases). Trimming took 1 base from V and 3 from J, leaving 15 bases between them. In germline, CDR1 is SGDLS, CDR2 YYNGEE. CDR3 length equals 16 residues. The CDR3 bases are TGTGCCAGCAGCGTACGGCAGGGGCCCACAACAGATACGCAGTATTTT. Its protein is CASSVRQGPTTDTQYF.

The chain joins TRBV7-8 to TRBJ1-2, with TRBD1 as a possible D gene (5 bases). The V end was cut by 2 bases, the J end by 3 bases, with 10 bases between. This CDR3 has 14 amino acids. Per the germline V gene, CDR1 is SGHVS and CDR2 is FQNEAQ. Here the CDR3 reads CASSLYGADYGYTF. Here the CDR3 DNA reads TGTGCCAGCAGCTTATATGGGGCCGACTATGGCTACACCTTC.

The rearrangement joins TRBV2 to TRBJ2-7, with D possibly matching TRBD2 (6 bases). V lost 7 bases to trimming and J lost 6 bases, with 19 bases between them. The CDR3 totals 14 residues. Germline loops: CDR1 SNHLY, CDR2 FYNNEI. CDR3 DNA: TGTGCCAGCAACGAACGGCGGGGAGTGGTCGAGCAGTACTTC. The encoded protein is CASNERRGVVEQYF.

The CDR3 is CASSLAPGQSYEQYF. CDR3 DNA sequence: TGTGCCAGCAGTTTAGCCCCCGGACAGTCCTACGAGCAGTACTTC. The rearrangement uses TRBV27 and TRBJ2-7; weak D call: TRBD1 (6 bases). The germline gives CDR1 MNHEY, CDR2 SMNVEV (reference sequence). The CDR3 totals 15 residues. The V and J ends lost 2 bases and 1 base respectively, with 12 bases between them.

The chain has TRBV10-3 and TRBJ2-7, with a weak D call TRBD1 (6 bases). The CDR3 is made up of 15 amino acids. The germline V and J ends were trimmed by 3 bases and 7 bases, with 19 bases remaining between them. Germline-derived CDR1 and CDR2 are ENHRY and SYGVKD. The CDR3 DNA reads TGTGCCATCAGTGATGGGGCAACAGGGACGGGGGAGCAGTACTTC. Translation gives CAISDGATGTGEQYF.

The chain recombines TRBV15 with TRBJ1-2; 7 bases fit TRBD1. The CDR3 loop spans 17 amino acids. Germline CDR1 is LNHNV and CDR2 is YYDKDF (reference sequence). V trimming: 1 base; J trimming: 1 base; junction bases outside the gene matches: 9. The CDR3 reads CATSRGVTGTYNYGYTF. CDR3 in DNA: TGTGCCACCAGCAGAGGGGTGACAGGGACGTATAACTATGGCTACACCTTC.

The chain has TRBV19 and TRBJ2-7, with 9 bases fitting TRBD1. Germline V gene sequence: CDR1 LNHDA, CDR2 SQIVND (reference sequence). The V gene end was trimmed by 7 bases and the J gene end by 6 bases; junction bases not matched to a gene: 10. CDR3 length: 14 amino acids. The DNA of the CDR3 is TGTGCCAGTACCCGGACAGGGGAGCTATCCGAGCAGTACTTC. Translation: CASTRTGELSEQYF. Supplemented by reference TRBV19 and TRBJ2-7, the full variable domain reads DGGITQSPKYLFRKEGQNVTLSCEQNLNHDAMYWYRQDPGQGLRLIYYSQIVNDFQKGDIAEGYSVSREKKESFPLTVTSAQKNPTAFYLCASTRTGELSEQYFGPGTRLTVT.

The V gene is TRBV6-5, the J gene TRBJ1-1; D unresolved. The CDR3 extends over 11 amino acids. Trimming took 0 bases from V and 11 from J, leaving 7 bases between them. Per germline, CDR1 MNHEY and CDR2 SVGAGI. The CDR3 sequence: CASSYSSRAFF. As DNA, the CDR3 is TGTGCCAGCAGTTACTCGTCCCGGGCTTTCTTT.

The count of this clone is one. The genes are TRBV9 and TRBJ2-2, with TRBD2 matching over 9 bases. Per the germline V gene, CDR1 is SGDLS and CDR2 is YYNGEE. Losses at the gene ends were 0 bases for V and 4 bases for J; bases not matched to a gene: 4. The CDR3 runs 16 residues. CDR3 amino acids: CASSVEAGGSTGELFF. CDR3 nucleotide sequence: TGTGCCAGCAGCGTAGAAGCGGGGGGTAGCACCGGGGAGCTGTTTTTT.

This clone has only a few counts. The chain joins TRBV7-8 to TRBJ1-5, with 9 nucleotides matching TRBD1. The CDR3 is 14 residues long. Germline loops: CDR1 SGHVS, CDR2 FQNEAQ. V shed 4 bases and J 7 bases; nucleotides not matched to a gene: 5. The CDR3 DNA reads TGTGCCAGCAGCTCCACAGGGGGCTGGCAGCCCCAGCATTTT. The encoded protein is CASSSTGGWQPQHF.

The chain couples TRBV19 to TRBJ2-7; the D gene is possibly TRBD1 (7 bases). The CDR3 runs 15 residues. V was clipped by 1 base and J by 0 bases, with 10 bases between them. Germline V gives CDR1 LNHDA, CDR2 SQIVND (reference sequence). CDR3 loop: CASSIGGTASYEQYF. In DNA, the CDR3 is TGTGCCAGTAGTATAGGCGGGACAGCCTCCTACGAGCAGTACTTC.

V is TRBV5-4 and J is TRBJ2-7; possible D gene TRBD2, 7 bases. CDR1 and CDR2 (germline): SGHNT, YYREEE (reference sequence). CDR3 length equals 14 residues. Trimming took 4 bases from V and 0 from J, leaving 11 bases between them. The CDR3 nucleotides read TGTGCCAGCAGCCGCGGGGGCCCCTCCTACGAGCAGTACTTC. Amino acid sequence: CASSRGGPSYEQYF.

J is TRBJ2-3 and V is TRBV5-1; D is possibly TRBD2 (5 bases). Germline CDR1 is SGHRS and CDR2 is YFSETQ. The CDR3 runs 14 residues. V dropped 5 bases and J dropped 3 bases, with 13 bases sitting between them. CDR3 residues: CASRDSGVTDTQYF. The CDR3 DNA follows: TGCGCCAGCAGGGACTCCGGGGTTACAGATACGCAGTATTTT. Looking up the rest from reference TRBV5-1 and TRBJ2-3 gives the full variable domain: KAGVTQTPRYLIKTRGQQVTLSCSPISGHRSVSWYQQTPGQGLQFLFEYFSETQRNKGNFPGRFSGRQFSNSRSEMNVSTLELGDSALYLCASRDSGVTDTQYFGPGTRLTVL.

The genes are TRBV10-3 and TRBJ1-1; TRBD1 agrees at 9 bases. The CDR3 runs to 15 residues. After removal of 4 bases from V and 4 bases from J, the junction contained 7 bases not matched to a gene. Germline CDR1 is ENHRY and CDR2 is SYGVKD. CDR3 nucleotides: TGTGCCATCAGTGGCGCCGGGACAGGGAGCACTGAAGCTTTCTTT. Translation gives CAISGAGTGSTEAFF.

V and J are TRBV6-5 and TRBJ2-7, with D unclear. V was trimmed by 5 bases and J by 2 bases, leaving 13 bases between them. CDR1 and CDR2 (germline): MNHEY, SVGAGI. The CDR3 sequence is 14 residues long. CDR3 sequence reads: CASSSVYAAYEQYF. CDR3 coding DNA: TGTGCCAGCAGTAGTGTCTATGCGGCCTACGAGCAGTACTTC.

The V gene is TRBV5-8, the J gene TRBJ1-1; possible D gene TRBD1, 6 bases. The CDR3 contains 14 residues. Trimming removed 1 base at V and 1 base at J, with 8 bases between. Germline lookup yields CDR1 SGHTS and CDR2 YDEGEE. The CDR3 is CASSLRGGNTEAFF. CDR3 nucleotide sequence: TGTGCCAGCAGCTTGAGGGGGGGGAACACTGAAGCTTTCTTT.

V gene TRBV6-4 combines with J gene TRBJ2-3, with TRBD1 as a possible D gene (6 bases). Germline values: CDR1 MRHNA, CDR2 SNTAGT. Trimming pared 5 bases from V and 3 bases from J, leaving 12 bases between. The CDR3 is made up of 14 amino acids. The CDR3 DNA reads TGTGCCAGCAGTAAACAGGGTCTGACAGATACGCAGTATTTT. Protein product: CASSKQGLTDTQYF.

The V gene is TRBV9, the J gene TRBJ2-5; perhaps TRBD2 as D (7 bases). This CDR3 spans 15 amino acids. V lost 0 bases, J lost 2 bases, and 11 bases lay in between. The germline CDR1 and CDR2 sequences are SGDLS and YYNGEE. CDR3 amino acids: CASSVAGGEQETQYF. For the CDR3, the DNA is TGTGCCAGCAGCGTAGCGGGGGGCGAACAAGAGACCCAGTACTTC.

The chain combines TRBV7-9 with TRBJ1-2, with D perhaps TRBD1 (5 bases). V was pared by 8 bases and J by 7 bases, with 11 bases between. The CDR3 is made up of 11 amino acids. CDR1 is SEHNR, CDR2 FQNEAQ, per germline (reference sequence). The CDR3 nucleotides are TGTGCCAGCGCCCGGGACTCTGGCTACACCTTC. This codes for CASARDSGYTF.

In this sample, this clone turned up a few times. Germline and junction disagree at one end, which may indicate a read error. The V call is TRBV4-2, the J call TRBJ2-7; TRBD2 is a possible D gene (7 bases). CDR3 size: 13 residues. CDR1 is LGHNA and CDR2 is YNFKEQ in the germline V gene. The CDR3 DNA sequence: TGTGCCAGCAGCCAAGAGTCCGGGGGGACACCCTTCTTC. This encodes CASSQESGGTPFF.

This rearrangement joins TRBV19 to TRBJ1-5; tentatively, D is TRBD1 (5 bases). This CDR3 has 15 residues. Germline V gene lookup returns CDR1 LNHDA and CDR2 SQIVND (reference sequence). Trimming cost V 2 bases and J 1 base, with 9 bases left between them. The CDR3 is CASSIQGRSNQPQHF. The CDR3 DNA follows: TGTGCCAGTAGTATACAGGGTCGGAGCAATCAGCCCCAGCATTTT.

The chain recombines TRBV11-2 with TRBJ2-3; TRBD1 might be the D (5 bases). The CDR3 totals 15 residues. The germline V and J ends were trimmed by 2 bases and 2 bases, with 11 bases remaining between them. The V gene's germline CDR1 is SGHAT and CDR2 FQNNGV. The CDR3 loop is CASSLRDSYTDTQYF. CDR3 DNA sequence: TGTGCCAGCAGCTTACGAGACAGCTACACAGATACGCAGTATTTT.